The rows below give T cell receptor beta chains drawn from one sample of a study of Ad26.COV2.S vaccination and SARS-CoV-2 variants. The table came from immunoSEQ multiplex PCR; TCRdb's copy has only in-frame clones and leaves some out. The sample lists 350,000 to 500,000 clones, roughly 88% occurring once. The sample in question was peripheral blood, obtained in a trial of Ad26.COV2.S vaccine versus placebo. These TCRs come from a person between 18 and 59 years old who received the Ad26.COV2.S COVID-19 vaccine or a placebo. Both conserved end residues are part of each CDR3. The D gene is left open where the match is weak. Some rows have no size entry. The others give once, few or many, or a class for an expanded clone.

J: TRBJ2-1; D: TRBD2; length: 16; V: TRBV11-2; size: NA; DNA: TGTGCCAGCAGCCTTGGGACTAGCGGGAGGAATGATGAGCAGTTCTTC; CDR3: CASSLGTSGRNDEQFF
J: TRBJ1-2; D: NA; length: 13; V: TRBV3-1/TRBV3-2; size: NA; DNA: TGTGCCAGCAGCCAAGTCCTTAACTATGGCTACACCTTC; CDR3: CASSQVLNYGYTF
J: TRBJ1-6; D: TRBD1; length: 16; V: TRBV10-3; size: NA; DNA: TGTGCCATCAGTGACCTCAGGGGGCAACAGAATTCACCCCTCCACTTT; CDR3: CAISDLRGQQNSPLHF
J: TRBJ2-3; D: NA; length: 12; V: TRBV12-3/TRBV12-4; size: NA; DNA: TGTGCCAGCAGCCTCTCTCAGGATACGCAGTATTTT; CDR3: CASSLSQDTQYF
J: TRBJ2-2; D: NA; length: 13; V: TRBV11-3; size: NA; DNA: TGTGCCAGCAGCTCCTCGAGCCCCGGGGAGCTGTTTTTT; CDR3: CASSSSSPGELFF
J: TRBJ1-1; D: TRBD1; length: 13; V: TRBV14; size: NA; DNA: TGTGCCAGCAGCCCGGACAGGATAGTGGGTGCTTTCTTT; CDR3: CASSPDRIVGAFF
J: TRBJ1-4; D: NA; length: 16; V: TRBV4-2; size: NA; DNA: TGTGCCAGCAGCCAGCAAGAGGCAGGGGCCGGGGAAAAACTGTTTTTT; CDR3: CASSQQEAGAGEKLFF
J: TRBJ1-1; D: TRBD1; length: 11; V: TRBV29-1; size: NA; DNA: TGCAGCGTTGAAACGGGACAGAAAGCTTTCTTT; CDR3: CSVETGQKAFF
J: TRBJ2-3; D: TRBD2; length: 19; V: TRBV7-2; size: NA; DNA: TGTGCCAGCACCCTCGAAGGGAGCGGGAGATCCTCTAGCACAGATACGCAGTATTTT; CDR3: CASTLEGSGRSSSTDTQYF
J: TRBJ2-7; D: TRBD2; length: 14; V: TRBV10-2; size: few; DNA: TGCGCCAGCAGTGAGAGCGGGAGCTCCTACGAGCAGTACTTC; CDR3: CASSESGSSYEQYF
J: TRBJ2-7; D: NA; length: 14; V: TRBV9; size: medium-sized; DNA: TGTGCCAGCAGCCCCGCCGGGATTGGCTACGAGCAGTACTTC; CDR3: CASSPAGIGYEQYF
J: TRBJ2-1; D: TRBD2; length: 17; V: TRBV28; size: NA; DNA: TGTGCCAGCAGCTACGGGACTAGCGGGAGTTATGGCAATGAGCAGTTCTTC; CDR3: CASSYGTSGSYGNEQFF
J: TRBJ2-6; D: TRBD1; length: 15; V: TRBV9; size: NA; DNA: TGTGCCAGCAGCCCACCAGACAGGGTCCCCAACGTCCTGACTTTC; CDR3: CASSPPDRVPNVLTF
J: TRBJ2-7; D: NA; length: 16; V: TRBV28; size: NA; DNA: TGTGCCAGCAGTTCCGTGGAGCGACTAGTTGCATACGAGCAGTACTTC; CDR3: CASSSVERLVAYEQYF